What follows are 23 T cell receptor beta chains derived from one specimen sequenced in a study of cytomegalovirus exposure and HLA in healthy donors. PCR employed 60 Vbeta and 13 Jbeta primers. Assay used: immunoSEQ multiplex PCR; TCRdb lists only in-frame clones, some missing. The repertoire has more than 80,000 clones, about 78% of them found once; the top ten carry roughly 3.9%. The specimen was PBMCs. The receptor source for this set is a woman in her thirties or forties in good health and CMV-seropositive.

This chain connects TRBV7-9 to TRBJ2-1; TRBD2 matches 13 bases. The germline CDR1 and CDR2 sequences are SEHNR and FQNEAQ (reference sequence). V dropped 5 bases and J dropped 6; count of bases not matched to a gene: 7. The length of the CDR3 is 16 residues. The CDR3 bases are TGTGCCAGCAGCGACACTAGCGGGAGGGCCCTCAATGAGCAGTTCTTC. It yields the protein CASSDTSGRALNEQFF.

V is TRBV5-1 and J is TRBJ1-3; 12 bases fit TRBD1. The CDR3 loop spans 16 amino acids. The germline V gene encodes CDR1 SGHRS and CDR2 YFSETQ. V trimming: 1 base; J trimming: 7 bases; junction bases outside the gene matches: 6. CDR3 nucleotides: TGCGCCAGCAGCTTGACGGGGACAGGGGGCGAGAACACCATATATTTT. It translates to CASSLTGTGGENTIYF. The full variable domain, with the rest looked up from reference TRBV5-1 and TRBJ1-3, is KAGVTQTPRYLIKTRGQQVTLSCSPISGHRSVSWYQQTPGQGLQFLFEYFSETQRNKGNFPGRFSGRQFSNSRSEMNVSTLELGDSALYLCASSLTGTGGENTIYFGEGSWLTVV.

This chain connects TRBV6-1 to TRBJ1-2, with D tentatively TRBD1 (5 bases). CDR1 is MNHNS, CDR2 SASEGT, per germline. V was clipped by 10 bases and J by 5 bases, with 14 bases between them. The CDR3 loop spans 12 amino acids. DNA of the CDR3: TGTGCCACCGGGACTAATCAGTATGGCTACACCTTC. Protein sequence: CATGTNQYGYTF.

The chain uses TRBV11-2 and TRBJ2-1, with TRBD2 as a possible D gene (5 bases). The CDR3 contains 13 residues. The germline CDR1 and CDR2 sequences are SGHAT and FQNNGV. V lost 9 bases and J lost 2, with 11 bases in between. As DNA, the CDR3 is TGTGCCAGTGCTCCGGGAACCTACAATGAGCAGTTCTTC. Translating gives CASAPGTYNEQFF.

The chain couples TRBV6-1 to TRBJ2-5, with 9 bases aligning to TRBD1. TRBJ2-7 explains the end of the DNA better; the J call may be wrong. CDR1 is MNHNS and CDR2 is SASEGT in the germline V gene. CDR3 length equals 15 residues. The CDR3 DNA reads as TGTGCCAGCAGGTCGGGACAGGGCGCATCCTACGAGCAGTACTTC. This encodes CASRSGQGASYEQYF.

V gene TRBV27 combines with J gene TRBJ2-1; no reliable D call. Between the trimmed V and J ends, which lost 3 bases and 8 bases, there was a span of 11 bases. The CDR3 consists of 13 residues. From germline, CDR1 is MNHEY and CDR2 SMNVEV (reference sequence). CDR3 amino acids: CASSFGSGDEQFF. The CDR3 bases are TGTGCCAGCAGTTTCGGCTCAGGCGATGAGCAGTTCTTC.

The V gene is TRBV5-1, the J gene TRBJ2-7, with a possible D match to TRBD1 (6 bases). From germline, CDR1 is SGHRS and CDR2 YFSETQ. Trimming took off 3 bases at V and 3 bases at J, with 16 bases between the two ends. The CDR3 spans 15 residues. The CDR3: CASSSRDKLVYEQYF. The CDR3, as DNA: TGCGCCAGCAGCTCCCGGGACAAACTGGTCTACGAGCAGTACTTC.

This rearrangement joins TRBV5-1 to TRBJ1-2; 8 bases match TRBD1. The germline V gene has CDR1 SGHRS and CDR2 YFSETQ. There are 17 residues in the CDR3. V was clipped by 1 base and J by 0 bases; unmatched bases: 8. CDR3 protein: CASSLSQGAPSNYGYTF. CDR3 nucleotide sequence: TGCGCCAGCAGCTTGAGTCAGGGGGCGCCGTCTAACTATGGCTACACCTTC.

The table lists this clone with a few counts. The rearrangement joins TRBV2 to TRBJ1-1; no clear D. This CDR3 has 14 amino acids. V lost 6 bases, J lost 4 bases, and 15 bases lay in between. Germline V CDR1 and CDR2: SNHLY, FYNNEI. CDR3 bases: TGTGCCAGCAGCCCGCATTGGAGGACCACTGAAGCTTTCTTT. This gives the protein CASSPHWRTTEAFF.

CDR3 sequence: CSVEVTQDTQYF. In DNA, the CDR3 is TGCAGCGTTGAAGTAACACAAGATACGCAGTATTTT. The J gene is TRBJ2-3, the V gene TRBV29-1; D gene unclear. Germline CDR1 SQVTM, CDR2 ANQGSEA. V was clipped by 1 base and J by 5 bases, with 7 bases between them. The CDR3 runs 12 residues.

The gene calls are TRBV5-4 and TRBJ2-1, with D possibly TRBD1 on 6 matching bases. Germline CDR1 SGHNT, CDR2 YYREEE (reference sequence). The CDR3 has 15 residues. Trimming removed 5 bases from V and 7 bases from J, with 19 bases in between. The CDR3: CASRSGQGSENEQFF. The DNA of the CDR3 is TGTGCCAGCAGATCTGGTCAGGGGAGTGAGAATGAGCAGTTCTTC.

Remarks on this clone: One junction end does not reproduce the germline sequence, and a read error may be involved. The rearrangement uses TRBV4-1 and TRBJ2-7, with 9 bases fitting TRBD1. Germline V gene lookup returns CDR1 MGHRA and CDR2 YSYEKL. The CDR3 consists of 14 residues. As DNA, the CDR3 is TGCGCCAGCAGCCAAGAAGGGGACAGGGCAGTCCCGGACTTC. Translating it yields CASSQEGDRAVPDF.

V gene TRBV5-1 combines with J gene TRBJ2-3; 10 positions agree with TRBD2. The CDR3 contains 18 residues. The J segment lost 5 bases and the V segment lost 0 bases, leaving 12 bases of the junction unmatched. The V gene's germline CDR1 is SGHRS and CDR2 YFSETQ. CDR3 region: CASSLALAGGLPGDTQYF. The CDR3 coding sequence is TGCGCCAGCAGCTTGGCCTTAGCGGGGGGTCTCCCGGGAGATACGCAGTATTTT.

V usage is TRBV10-1 and J usage is TRBJ1-1; 9 nucleotides align to TRBD1. The CDR3 runs to 18 residues. V dropped 7 bases and J dropped 0; count of bases not matched to a gene: 15. In germline, CDR1 is WNHNN, CDR2 SYGVQD (reference sequence). The CDR3 DNA is TGCGCCAGCACTCAGACAGGGGGAAAGGGGGGCATGAACACTGAAGCTTTCTTT. It specifies CASTQTGGKGGMNTEAFF.

This clone has a single count. This chain links TRBV5-8 with TRBJ2-7; no definite D call. Trimming removed 2 bases at V and 9 bases at J, with 12 bases between. The CDR3 has 12 residues. Germline CDR1 reads SGHTS; CDR2 reads YDEGEE. CDR3 sequence: CASSFSPHGQYF. The CDR3 bases are TGTGCCAGCAGCTTCTCACCTCACGGGCAGTACTTC.

The gene calls are TRBV5-1 and TRBJ2-2, with 8 bases lining up with TRBD2. V gave up 0 bases and J gave up 5 bases; unmatched junction bases: 6. The V gene's germline CDR1 is SGHRS and CDR2 YFSETQ. CDR3 size: 16 residues. DNA for the CDR3: TGCGCCAGCAGCTTGGGGCTAGCGGGCGCAACCGGGGAGCTGTTTTTT. Translated, it gives CASSLGLAGATGELFF. The full variable domain, with the rest looked up from reference TRBV5-1 and TRBJ2-2, is KAGVTQTPRYLIKTRGQQVTLSCSPISGHRSVSWYQQTPGQGLQFLFEYFSETQRNKGNFPGRFSGRQFSNSRSEMNVSTLELGDSALYLCASSLGLAGATGELFFGEGSRLTVL.

This clone was seen a handful of times. The chain is built from TRBV27 and TRBJ2-2; D uncertain. The V end lost 5 bases, the J end lost 0 bases, and 13 bases lay between the germline ends. Germline-derived CDR1 and CDR2 are MNHEY and SMNVEV (reference sequence). There are 16 residues in the CDR3. CDR3 sequence reads: CASSTPDQANTGELFF. The DNA of the CDR3 is TGTGCCAGCAGTACCCCAGACCAGGCGAACACCGGGGAGCTGTTTTTT.

The J gene is TRBJ2-7, the V gene TRBV5-8, with D unclear. V lost 3 bases to trimming and J lost 4 bases, with 8 bases between them. The CDR3 runs to 12 residues. Germline V lookup: CDR1 SGHTS, CDR2 YDEGEE. CDR3 sequence: CASSSDIYEQYF. Written as DNA, the CDR3 is TGTGCCAGCAGCTCAGACATTTACGAGCAGTACTTC.

The chain links TRBV6-6 to TRBJ2-4; tentatively, D is TRBD2 (6 bases). The V end lost 5 bases, the J end lost 8 bases, and 19 bases lay between the germline ends. The CDR3 is made up of 15 amino acids. The germline CDR1 and CDR2 sequences are MNHNY and SVGAGI (reference sequence). The CDR3 reads CASSPGGAGEHIQYF. CDR3 sequence (DNA): TGTGCCAGCAGTCCCGGAGGGGCAGGTGAGCACATTCAGTACTTC.

The V gene is TRBV6-5, the J gene TRBJ1-1; 9 nucleotides agree with TRBD1. J gave up 5 bases and V 4 bases, and 8 bases lay outside the gene matches. Looked up from germline, CDR1 is MNHEY and CDR2 is SVGAGI. CDR3 size: 15 residues. The CDR3 loop reads CASSSETTGGTEAFF. CDR3 nucleotides: TGTGCCAGCAGTTCGGAGACGACAGGGGGAACTGAAGCTTTCTTT.

V is TRBV11-2 and J is TRBJ2-1, with a weak D call TRBD1 (6 bases). Germline CDR1 reads SGHAT; CDR2 reads FQNNGV. V lost 4 bases to trimming and J lost 6 bases, with 10 bases between them. The CDR3 contains 13 residues. The CDR3 sequence: CASSSNRANEQFF. The CDR3 DNA sequence: TGTGCCAGCAGCTCAAACAGGGCCAATGAGCAGTTCTTC.

Only one count was recorded for this clone. The gene calls are TRBV2 and TRBJ2-7, with 8 bases lining up with TRBD2. The V gene's germline CDR1 is SNHLY and CDR2 FYNNEI. This CDR3 is 15 amino acids long. The V segment lost 3 bases and the J segment 2 bases; nucleotides outside the gene matches: 6. The CDR3 loop is CASSEGLVVPYEQYF. In nucleotides, the CDR3 is TGTGCCAGCAGTGAGGGACTAGTAGTCCCCTACGAGCAGTACTTC.

The V call is TRBV13, the J call TRBJ2-2; tentative D call: TRBD2 (5 bases). Trimming left V 0 bases short and J 1 base short, with 21 bases between. The CDR3 sequence is 20 residues long. Germline V lookup: CDR1 PRHDT, CDR2 FYEKMQ (reference sequence). This CDR3 reads CASSLGYRWDGGQNTGELFF. CDR3 DNA sequence: TGTGCCAGCAGCTTAGGCTACCGTTGGGATGGCGGGCAGAACACCGGGGAGCTGTTTTTT.